This T cell receptor (beta chain) was recovered during a study of regulatory T cells in long-lasting Graves disease (dated by TCRdb to the early 2020s). About the full investigation: Persistent Graves' disease was defined as persistently positive TSH receptor autoantibodies together with antithyroid drug treatment for over 5 years. Patients with persistent Graves' disease were compared with patients with newly diagnosed Graves' disease using TCR sequencing and RNA sequencing of peripheral blood. The study was conducted in China and was registered as a clinical trial. A total of roughly 33 samples underwent TCR sequencing: some 13 from persistent and roughly 20 from newly diagnosed Graves' disease patients. Persistent Graves' disease patients in the clinical cohort had taken antithyroid drugs for roughly ten years on average.

Paper-wide results and their limitations: Sequencing and analysis were restricted to the TCR beta chain. Persistent Graves' disease patients showed lower TCR Shannon entropy and fewer highly expanded clones than newly diagnosed patients, suggesting clonal expansion. As a limitation, the authors acknowledged that the small sample size may reduce accuracy. More public clonotypes were shared among persistent patients (roughly 2,700) than among newly diagnosed patients (more than 900). Peripheral blood alone was examined, since thyroid tissue, which constituted the primary lesion, could not be accessed.

The protocol used for the library was multiplex PCR. The reads were generated on an Illumina HiSeq 4000. TCR beta libraries were built with iRepertoire HTBI primers and Arm-PCR amplification of CDR3 regions. Before sequencing, the PCR products went through gel purification. Concerning the study's data processing: A total of fewer than 80 TRBV and 14 TRBJ segments were identified across samples and were used for gene usage analysis of CDR3 amino acid clonotypes. COPE and FqMerger were used to merge filtered high-quality paired reads into contigs. BLAST was used to align contigs to IMGT TRBV, TRBD and TRBJ reference genes, and CDR3 was defined according to IMGT. Any clonotype with a frequency above 0.1% was counted as a highly expanded clone. Repertoire diversity was measured by Shannon entropy, and V-J evenness by the Gini coefficient. A clonotype found in more than one individual was treated as public. Using fastp trimming at Q25 and MiXCR clonotype assembly, TCRdb reanalyzed the public sequencing data and kept in-frame beta chains. Every distinct CDR3 protein forms one entry, paired with its most common genes and DNA. The V and J calls, along with clone size, are taken from TCRdb and not from the paper's own processing. The sample has roughly 450,000 distinct CDR3 sequences on record, approximately 23% of them singletons. The biggest ten clones account for around 13% of the sample.

This clonotype was counted only a few times. Its antigen remains unidentified. Base qualities were left out, and no much larger clone turns up one base away. Interpreted using the paper, the time point label stands for: persistent/refractory GD, antithyroid drugs over 5 years with positive TRAb. For both TCR sequencing and RNA sequencing, RNA was extracted from PBMCs using TRIzol. Graves' disease was diagnosed according to American Thyroid Association guidelines. Recruitment of patients was carried out at an endocrinology department in Xi'an, China. Each patient gave about 8.1 milliliters of peripheral blood, collected in an EDTA anticoagulant tube. Ficoll Paque Plus density gradient separation was used to isolate PBMCs, and no further T cell sorting was done. An Agilent 2100 Bioanalyzer and agarose gel were used to assess RNA quality, and a NanoDrop 2000 was used to measure RNA concentration. The material sequenced was peripheral blood mononuclear cells (PBMCs), taken when the disease was refractory, from a patient treated with antithyroid drugs. The receptor was isolated from a female donor with Graves disease.

The CDR3 protein: CASSIPGLGEKLFF. The DNA sequence reads TGTGCCAGCAGTATCCCGGGCCTAGGTGAAAAACTGTTTTTT. The rearrangement combines TRBV28 with TRBJ1-4, with the D gene not clear enough to name. V is shortened by 5 bases, J by 7 bases, and the region joining them spans 14 bases. From cysteine to phenylalanine, the CDR3 is 14 amino acids long. Of all the DNA, just the CDR3 is kept, 42 bases in frame from base 1. Looking up the germline V gene yields CDR1 MDHEN and CDR2 SYDVKM.